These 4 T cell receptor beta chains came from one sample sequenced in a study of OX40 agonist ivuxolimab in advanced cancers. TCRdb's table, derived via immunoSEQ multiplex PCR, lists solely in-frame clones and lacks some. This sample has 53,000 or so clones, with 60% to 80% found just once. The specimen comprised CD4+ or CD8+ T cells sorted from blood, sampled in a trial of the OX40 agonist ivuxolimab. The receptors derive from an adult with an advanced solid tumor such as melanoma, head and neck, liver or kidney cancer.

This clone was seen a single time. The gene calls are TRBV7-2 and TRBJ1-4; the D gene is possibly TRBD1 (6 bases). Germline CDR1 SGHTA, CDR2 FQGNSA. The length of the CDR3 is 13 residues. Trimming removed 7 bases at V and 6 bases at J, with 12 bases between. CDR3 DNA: TGTGCCAGCACCAGGACAGAATATGAAAAACTGTTTTTT. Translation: CASTRTEYEKLFF.

CDR3 residues: CASSPTVSSYEQYF. The CDR3, as DNA: TGTGCCAGCTCACCGACAGTGTCCTCCTACGAGCAGTACTTC. V and J are TRBV18 and TRBJ2-7; possible D gene TRBD1, 5 bases. Between the trimmed V and J ends, which lost 3 bases and 0 bases, there was a span of 9 bases. The CDR3 totals 14 residues. In germline, CDR1 is KGHSH, CDR2 LQKENI.

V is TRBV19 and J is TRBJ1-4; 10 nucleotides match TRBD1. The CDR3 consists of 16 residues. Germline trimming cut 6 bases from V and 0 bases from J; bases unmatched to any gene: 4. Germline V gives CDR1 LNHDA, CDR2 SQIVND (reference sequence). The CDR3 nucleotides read TGTGCCAGTAGGGACAGGGGGTCCGCAACTAATGAAAAACTGTTTTTT. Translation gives CASRDRGSATNEKLFF.

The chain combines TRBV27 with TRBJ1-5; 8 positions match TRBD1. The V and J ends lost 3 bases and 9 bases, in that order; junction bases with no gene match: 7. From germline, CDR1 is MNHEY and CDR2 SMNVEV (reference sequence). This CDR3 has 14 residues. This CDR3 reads CASSLTGDFRPQHF. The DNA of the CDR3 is TGTGCCAGCAGTTTGACAGGGGATTTTCGGCCCCAGCATTTT.